This T cell receptor beta chain was recovered during a study of regulatory T cells in long-lasting Graves disease. Sequencing libraries for TCR beta were prepared with iRepertoire HTBI primers and Arm-PCR of CDR3 regions. One entry per CDR3 protein, called by TCRdb with MiXCR from the multiplex PCR reads. Of a few hundred thousand distinct CDR3 sequences listed, 16% were seen once; the top ten hold 25% to 30%. Notes on the study in general: TRBV28, TRBJ1-2 and TRBJ2-5 emerged as the favored segments in persistent disease.

CDR1 and CDR2 from the germline V gene are SGHNT and YYREEE (reference sequence). The CDR3 runs 15 residues. Trimming removed 0 bases from V and 7 bases from J; junction bases left unmatched: 5. This clonotype was found a few times. The target antigen is unknown. Time point: newly diagnosed GD, antithyroid drugs for less than 3 months. After RNA was extracted from PBMCs, the TCR library was made from it. These data were likewise used in another study, on T cells in Graves' hyperthyroidism and ophthalmopathy. That publication notes: Hyperthyroidism had been newly diagnosed in patients aged 18 to 65, and its duration was under 2 months.

The chain couples TRBV5-4 to TRBJ1-4; 8 bases are shared with TRBD1. The sequence came from a man in his forties with Graves disease. The sequencing used peripheral blood mononuclear cells (PBMCs), collected at new diagnosis, from a patient treated with antithyroid drugs. CDR3 DNA: TGTGCCAGCAGCTTGGCGGCAGGGGGCGGTGAAAAACTGTTTTTT. Protein: CASSLAAGGGEKLFF.